This T cell receptor beta chain was sequenced during a study of cytomegalovirus exposure and HLA in healthy donors. Germline-derived CDR1 and CDR2 are WSHSY and SAAADI. The germline V and J ends were trimmed by 3 bases and 0 bases, with 18 bases remaining between them. This CDR3 has 18 amino acids. The primer mix had 60 Vbeta and 13 Jbeta primers. Clones were read by immunoSEQ multiplex PCR, and TCRdb kept only the in-frame ones, dropping some. Recorded for this sample: about 130,000 clones. V is TRBV10-2 and J is TRBJ2-1, with D perhaps TRBD2 (7 bases). This receptor was identified in a man between 18 and 29 years old in good health and CMV-seronegative. Input material: PBMCs. The CDR3 loop reads CASSDHFREDSSYNEQFF. The CDR3 bases are TGCGCCAGCAGTGATCACTTCCGGGAGGACAGCTCCTACAATGAGCAGTTCTTC.